A few counts support the clone carrying this TCR beta chain. What it recognizes is unknown. These data are taken from a study of beta chain features in type 1 diabetes. Notes on the study in general: Shorter TCRB CDR3s, moderately but significantly so, marked every one of the four CD4+ subsets in Type 1 diabetes patients.

This CDR3 is 15 amino acids long. The ends were cut back, 1 base at V and 0 bases at J, with 10 bases in the middle. Germline V CDR1 and CDR2: GTSNPN, SVGIG (reference sequence). cDNA synthesis used the whole RNA isolate, giving expressed TCRB sequences. The repertoire was sequenced with immunoSEQ multiplex PCR; TCRdb's copy has only in-frame clones and lacks some. The sample includes 600,000 to 750,000 clones, around 12% seen only once; the top ten take around 0.12%. The sequencing sample was made of naive CD4+ T cells from blood. This sequence originates from a man younger than 40 with type 1 diabetes. The rearrangement links TRBV30 to TRBJ1-3; D perhaps matches TRBD1 (6 bases). The CDR3 region is CAWSGGQTSGNTIYF. The CDR3 DNA is TGTGCCTGGAGTGGGGGACAAACCTCTGGAAACACCATATATTTT.